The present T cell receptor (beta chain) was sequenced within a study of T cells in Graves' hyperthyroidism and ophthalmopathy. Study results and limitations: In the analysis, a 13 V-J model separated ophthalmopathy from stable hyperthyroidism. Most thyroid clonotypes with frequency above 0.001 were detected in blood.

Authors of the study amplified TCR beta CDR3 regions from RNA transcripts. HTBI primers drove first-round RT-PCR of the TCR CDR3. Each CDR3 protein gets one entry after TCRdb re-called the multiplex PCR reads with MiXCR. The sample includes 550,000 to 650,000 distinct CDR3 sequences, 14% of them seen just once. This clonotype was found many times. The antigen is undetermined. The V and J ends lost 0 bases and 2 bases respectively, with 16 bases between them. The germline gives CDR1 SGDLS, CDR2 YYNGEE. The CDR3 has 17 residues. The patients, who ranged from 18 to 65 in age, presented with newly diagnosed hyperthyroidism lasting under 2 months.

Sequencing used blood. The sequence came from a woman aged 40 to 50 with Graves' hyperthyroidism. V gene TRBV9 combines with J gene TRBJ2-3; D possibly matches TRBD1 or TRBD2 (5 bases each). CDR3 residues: CASSVGGDGYFTDTQYF. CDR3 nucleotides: TGTGCCAGCAGCGTAGGAGGGGACGGATATTTCACAGATACGCAGTATTTT.